The 9 T cell receptor beta chains in this list originate from one sample, sequenced in a study of T cell changes during pregnancy in multiple sclerosis. The protocol was immunoSEQ multiplex PCR, while the TCRdb copy is restricted to in-frame clones and leaves out a portion. In the table there are tens of thousands of clones, 90% of which are singletons. The input for sequencing was CD8+ T cells from peripheral blood mononuclear cells, taken in the first trimester of pregnancy. Source of these receptors: a female donor with multiple sclerosis, enrolled in a pregnancy study.

The rearrangement joins TRBV10-3 to TRBJ2-7; 8 bases align to TRBD1. There are 16 residues in the CDR3. Germline CDR1 ENHRY, CDR2 SYGVKD. The V segment lost 3 bases and the J segment 3 bases; nucleotides outside the gene matches: 10. The CDR3 DNA reads TGTGCCATCAGTGACCCCCAGGGGGCGTCGAACTACGAGCAGTACTTC. The encoded protein is CAISDPQGASNYEQYF.

This chain joins TRBV5-6 and TRBJ1-1; 9 bases fit TRBD1. Per the germline V gene, CDR1 is SGHDT and CDR2 is YYEEEE. CDR3 size: 14 residues. V was pared by 4 bases and J by 4 bases, with 5 bases of the junction left unmatched. The CDR3 nucleotides read TGTGCCAGCAGCAAGACAGGGGGGGGCACTGAAGCTTTCTTT. It is translated as CASSKTGGGTEAFF.

This clone was detected only once. For the CDR3, the DNA is TGTGCCAGCAGGGGCTATAACCCCCAAGAGACCCAGTACTTC. It specifies CASRGYNPQETQYF. This sequence joins TRBV27 and TRBJ2-5; D call uncertain. Trimming pared 6 bases from V and 1 base from J, leaving 12 bases between. Per germline, CDR1 MNHEY and CDR2 SMNVEV (reference sequence). This CDR3 comprises 14 residues.

The chain links TRBV7-8 to TRBJ2-5; 7 nucleotides agree with TRBD2. The CDR3 extends over 14 amino acids. V gave up 1 base and J gave up 1 base; unmatched junction bases: 0. From germline, CDR1 is SGHVS and CDR2 FQNEAQ. CDR3 nucleotide sequence: TGTGCCAGCAGCTTAGGGGGGGGCCAAGAGACCCAGTACTTC. Translating it yields CASSLGGGQETQYF.

The V call is TRBV7-9, the J call TRBJ2-3; 13 bases are a match to TRBD2. CDR3 length: 17 amino acids. V dropped 8 bases and J dropped 6; count of bases not matched to a gene: 14. Germline CDR1 is SEHNR and CDR2 is FQNEAQ (reference sequence). Here the CDR3 DNA reads TGTGCCAGCGGAGGCCGGACTAGCGGGGGTCAGTTGGATACGCAGTATTTT. This gives the protein CASGGRTSGGQLDTQYF. The complete variable domain, with remaining parts taken from reference TRBV7-9 and TRBJ2-3, reads DTGVSQNPRHKITKRGQNVTFRCDPISEHNRLYWYRQTLGQGPEFLTYFQNEAQLEKSRLLSDRFSAERPKGSFSTLEIQRTEQGDSAMYLCASGGRTSGGQLDTQYFGPGTRLTVL.

The chain employs TRBV19 and TRBJ2-7, with 7 bases identical to TRBD1. The CDR3 covers 14 residues. The germline V gene has CDR1 LNHDA and CDR2 SQIVND (reference sequence). V lost 3 bases, J lost 3 bases, and 5 bases stayed unmatched. CDR3 DNA: TGTGCCAGTAGTATTTTAGGGGGCAGCTACGAGCAGTACTTC. It encodes CASSILGGSYEQYF.

The J gene is TRBJ2-7, the V gene TRBV5-4, with D perhaps TRBD2 (6 bases). The CDR3 contains 15 residues. Trimming took off 4 bases at V and 4 bases at J, with 18 bases between the two ends. CDR1 SGHNT and CDR2 YYREEE come from the germline V gene (reference sequence). The CDR3 bases are TGTGCCAGCAGCCCTGGGCGGGCGGCGGGATACGAGCAGTACTTC. Amino acid sequence: CASSPGRAAGYEQYF.

The rearrangement uses TRBV5-8 and TRBJ2-2, with D uncertain. This CDR3 has 16 residues. Germline assignment: CDR1 SGHTS and CDR2 YDEGEE. The V end lost 5 bases, the J end lost 0 bases, and 14 bases lay between the germline ends. The CDR3: CASRTRGSANTGELFF. DNA of the CDR3: TGTGCCAGCAGGACCAGAGGATCCGCGAACACCGGGGAGCTGTTTTTT.

The CDR3 region has the DNA TGTGCCAGCAGGGACAGGTCGTATAGCAATCAGCCCCAGCATTTT. It translates to CASRDRSYSNQPQHF. The gene calls are TRBV28 and TRBJ1-5, with 7 bases fitting TRBD1. This CDR3 region has 15 residues. Germline-derived CDR1 and CDR2 are MDHEN and SYDVKM. Germline trimming cut 6 bases from V and 0 bases from J; bases unmatched to any gene: 5.